This T cell receptor (beta chain) is from a study of blood T cells in healthy people across ages. A J-beta primer mix and a sample-barcoded 5' primer were used in a second PCR of about 7 to 11 cycles. Each CDR3 protein is one row after TCRdb ran MiXCR on the 5' RACE reads. The sample carries around 1,000,000 distinct CDR3 sequences, under 30% recorded once. CDR1 and CDR2 (germline): MNHEY, SVGEGT. This CDR3 is built from 15 residues. The V gene lost 2 bases and the J gene lost 3 bases, with 14 bases spanning the gap. This clonotype was found a few times. The same data also contributed to another study, on T cells of mothers and their children. That report adds: Unrelated mother-child pairs always had slightly, but never significantly, lower normalized overlap than related pairs.

The J gene is TRBJ2-7, the V gene TRBV6-2 or TRBV6-3; weak D call: TRBD2 (6 bases). Sequenced input: blood. The TCR was taken from a girl aged 2 to 10 in good health. The CDR3 DNA sequence: TGTGCCAGCAGTTACGGTGCGGGGAAAAACTACGAGCAGTACTTC. This encodes CASSYGAGKNYEQYF.